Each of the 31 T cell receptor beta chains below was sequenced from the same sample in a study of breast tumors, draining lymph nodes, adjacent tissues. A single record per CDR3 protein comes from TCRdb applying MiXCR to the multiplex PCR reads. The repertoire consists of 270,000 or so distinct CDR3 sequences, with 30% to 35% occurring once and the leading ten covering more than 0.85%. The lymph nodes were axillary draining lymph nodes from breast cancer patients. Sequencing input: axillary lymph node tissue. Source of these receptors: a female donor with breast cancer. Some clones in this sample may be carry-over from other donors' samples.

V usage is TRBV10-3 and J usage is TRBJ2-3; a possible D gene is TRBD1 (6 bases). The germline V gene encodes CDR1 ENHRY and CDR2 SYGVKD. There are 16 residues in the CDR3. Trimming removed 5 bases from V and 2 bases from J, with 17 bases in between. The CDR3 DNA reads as TGTGCCATCAGTTTGACAGGTGGTACCAACACAGATACGCAGTATTTT. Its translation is CAISLTGGTNTDTQYF.

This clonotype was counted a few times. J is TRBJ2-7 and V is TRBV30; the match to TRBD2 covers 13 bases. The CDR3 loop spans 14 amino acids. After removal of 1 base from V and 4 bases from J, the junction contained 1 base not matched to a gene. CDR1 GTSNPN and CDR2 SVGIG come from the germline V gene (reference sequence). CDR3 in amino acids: CAWSEGLAGYEQYF. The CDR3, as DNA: TGTGCCTGGAGTGAGGGACTAGCGGGATACGAGCAGTACTTC.

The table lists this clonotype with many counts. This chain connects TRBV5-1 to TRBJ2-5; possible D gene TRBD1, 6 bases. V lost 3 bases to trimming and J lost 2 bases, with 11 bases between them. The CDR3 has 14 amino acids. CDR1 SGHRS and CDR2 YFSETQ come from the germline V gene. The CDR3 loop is CASSSGQPQETQYF. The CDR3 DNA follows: TGCGCCAGCAGCTCCGGACAGCCGCAAGAGACCCAGTACTTC.

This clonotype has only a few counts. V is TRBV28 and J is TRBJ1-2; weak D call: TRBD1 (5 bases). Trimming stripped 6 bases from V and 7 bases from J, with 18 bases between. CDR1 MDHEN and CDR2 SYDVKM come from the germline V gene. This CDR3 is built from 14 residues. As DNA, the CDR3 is TGTGCCAGCAGCCCGGGAGGGGTGCGTAGTGGCTACACCTTC. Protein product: CASSPGGVRSGYTF.

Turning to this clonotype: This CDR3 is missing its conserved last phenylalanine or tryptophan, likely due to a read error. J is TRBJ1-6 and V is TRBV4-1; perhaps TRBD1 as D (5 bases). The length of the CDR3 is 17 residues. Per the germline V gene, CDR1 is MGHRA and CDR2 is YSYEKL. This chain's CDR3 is CASSRRVTSSCNSPLHL. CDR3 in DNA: TGCGCCAGCAGCCGCAGGGTAACAAGCTCCTGTAATTCACCCCTCCACCTT.

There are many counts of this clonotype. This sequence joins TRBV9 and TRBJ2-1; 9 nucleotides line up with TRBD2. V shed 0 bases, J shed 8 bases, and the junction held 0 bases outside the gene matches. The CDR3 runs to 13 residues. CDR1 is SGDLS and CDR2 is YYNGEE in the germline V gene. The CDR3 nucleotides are TGTGCCAGCAGCGTAGGCGGGAGGGATGAGCAGTTCTTC. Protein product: CASSVGGRDEQFF.

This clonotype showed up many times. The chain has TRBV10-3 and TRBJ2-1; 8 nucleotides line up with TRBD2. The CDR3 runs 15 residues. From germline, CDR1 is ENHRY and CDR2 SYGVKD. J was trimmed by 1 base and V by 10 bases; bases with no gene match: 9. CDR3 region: CATGPTGGSYNEQFF. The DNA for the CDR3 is TGTGCCACCGGACCTACGGGAGGGTCCTACAATGAGCAGTTCTTC.

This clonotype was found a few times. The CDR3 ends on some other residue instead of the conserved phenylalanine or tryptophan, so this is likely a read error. The CDR3 DNA is TGCGCCAGCAGCTTGGCCGGGACAGGGGATGAGACCCAGTACTCC. It translates to CASSLAGTGDETQYS. The chain has TRBV5-1 and TRBJ2-5; 10 bases fit TRBD1. In germline, CDR1 is SGHRS, CDR2 YFSETQ. This CDR3 contains 15 residues. V shed 0 bases and J 5 bases; nucleotides not matched to a gene: 4.

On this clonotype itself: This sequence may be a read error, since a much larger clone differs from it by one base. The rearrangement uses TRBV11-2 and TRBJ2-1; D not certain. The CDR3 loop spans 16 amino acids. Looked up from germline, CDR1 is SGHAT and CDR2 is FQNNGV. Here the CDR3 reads CASSLDNYRSYNEQSF. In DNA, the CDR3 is TGTGCCAGCAGCTTAGACAACTACCGCTCCTACAATGAGCAGTCCTTC.

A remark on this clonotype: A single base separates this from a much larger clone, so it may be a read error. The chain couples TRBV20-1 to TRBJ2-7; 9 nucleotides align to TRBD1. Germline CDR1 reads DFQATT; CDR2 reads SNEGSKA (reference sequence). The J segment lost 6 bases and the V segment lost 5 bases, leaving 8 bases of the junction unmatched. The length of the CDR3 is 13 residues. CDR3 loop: CSAAGQGCSEQYF. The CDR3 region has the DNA TGCAGTGCTGCGGGACAGGGCTGTTCCGAGCAGTACTTC.

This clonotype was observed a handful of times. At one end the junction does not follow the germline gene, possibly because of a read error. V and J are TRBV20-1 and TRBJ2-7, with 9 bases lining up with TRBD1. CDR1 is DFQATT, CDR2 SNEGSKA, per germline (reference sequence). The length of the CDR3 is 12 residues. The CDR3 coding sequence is TGCGGGGCGGACAGGGGACCTGACGAGCCGTACTTC. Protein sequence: CGADRGPDEPYF.

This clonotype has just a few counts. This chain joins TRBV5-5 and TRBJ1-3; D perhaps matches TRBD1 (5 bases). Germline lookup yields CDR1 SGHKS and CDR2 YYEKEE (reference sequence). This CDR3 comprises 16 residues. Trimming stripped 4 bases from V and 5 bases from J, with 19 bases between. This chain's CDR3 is CASSPLFSGARNTIYF. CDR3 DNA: TGTGCCAGCAGCCCCTTATTCTCCGGGGCCAGAAACACCATATATTTT.

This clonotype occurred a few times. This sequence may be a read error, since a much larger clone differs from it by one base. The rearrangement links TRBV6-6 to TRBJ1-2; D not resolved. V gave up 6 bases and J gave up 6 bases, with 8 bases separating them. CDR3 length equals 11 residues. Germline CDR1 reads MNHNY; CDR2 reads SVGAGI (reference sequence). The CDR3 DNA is TGTGCCAGCAGGCACCTCGATGGCTACACCTTC. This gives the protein CASRHLDGYTF.

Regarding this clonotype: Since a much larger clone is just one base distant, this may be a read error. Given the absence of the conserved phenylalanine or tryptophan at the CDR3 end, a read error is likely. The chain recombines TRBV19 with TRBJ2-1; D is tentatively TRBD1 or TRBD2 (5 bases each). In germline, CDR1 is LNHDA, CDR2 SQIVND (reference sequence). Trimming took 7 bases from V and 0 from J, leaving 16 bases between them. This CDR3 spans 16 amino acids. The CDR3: CASIGEGPSSYNEQFS. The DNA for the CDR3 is TGTGCCAGTATTGGCGAGGGGCCAAGCTCCTACAATGAGCAGTTCTCC.

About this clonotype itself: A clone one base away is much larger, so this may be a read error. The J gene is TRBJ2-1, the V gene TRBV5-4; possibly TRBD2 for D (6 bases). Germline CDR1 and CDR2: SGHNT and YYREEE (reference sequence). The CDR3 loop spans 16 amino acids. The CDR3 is CASRSEPGLRHNEQLF. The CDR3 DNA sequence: TGTGCCAGCCGCTCGGAGCCGGGACTCCGGCACAATGAGCAGCTCTTC.

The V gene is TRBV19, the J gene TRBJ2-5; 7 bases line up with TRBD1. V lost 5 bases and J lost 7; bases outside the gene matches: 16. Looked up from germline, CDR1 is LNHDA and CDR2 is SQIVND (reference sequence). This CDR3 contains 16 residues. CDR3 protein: CASSPPGQSPRGTQYF. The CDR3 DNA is TGTGCCAGTAGTCCCCCGGGACAGTCGCCCAGAGGGACCCAGTACTTC. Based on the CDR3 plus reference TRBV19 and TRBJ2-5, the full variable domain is DGGITQSPKYLFRKEGQNVTLSCEQNLNHDAMYWYRQDPGQGLRLIYYSQIVNDFQKGDIAEGYSVSREKKESFPLTVTSAQKNPTAFYLCASSPPGQSPRGTQYFGPGTRLLVL.

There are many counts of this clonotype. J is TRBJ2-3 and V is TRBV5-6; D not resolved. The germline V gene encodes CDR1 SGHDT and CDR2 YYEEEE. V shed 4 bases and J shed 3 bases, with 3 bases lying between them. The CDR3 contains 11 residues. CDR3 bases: TGTGCCAGCAGCGAAACAGATACGCAGTATTTT. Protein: CASSETDTQYF.

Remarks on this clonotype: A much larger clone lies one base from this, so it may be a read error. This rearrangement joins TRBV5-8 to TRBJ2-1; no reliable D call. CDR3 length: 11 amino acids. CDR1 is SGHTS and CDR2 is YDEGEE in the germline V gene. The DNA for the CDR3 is TGTGCTGGGGTGGCGGTGAGTGAGCGGTTCTTC. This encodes CAGVAVSERFF.

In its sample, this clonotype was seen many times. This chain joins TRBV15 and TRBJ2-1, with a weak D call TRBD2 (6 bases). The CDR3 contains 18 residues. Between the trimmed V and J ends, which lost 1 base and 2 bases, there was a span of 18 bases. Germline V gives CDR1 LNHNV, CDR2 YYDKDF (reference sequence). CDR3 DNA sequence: TGTGCCACCAGCAGAGTCGCCCCACTAGGCGGGGCCTACAATGAGCAGTTCTTC. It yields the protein CATSRVAPLGGAYNEQFF.

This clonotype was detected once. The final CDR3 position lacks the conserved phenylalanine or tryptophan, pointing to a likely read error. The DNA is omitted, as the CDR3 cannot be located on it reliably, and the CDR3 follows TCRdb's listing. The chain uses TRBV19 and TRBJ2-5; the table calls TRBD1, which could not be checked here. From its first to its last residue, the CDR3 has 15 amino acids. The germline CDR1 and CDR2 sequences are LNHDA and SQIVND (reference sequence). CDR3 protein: CASSIGGGPKEPSTS.

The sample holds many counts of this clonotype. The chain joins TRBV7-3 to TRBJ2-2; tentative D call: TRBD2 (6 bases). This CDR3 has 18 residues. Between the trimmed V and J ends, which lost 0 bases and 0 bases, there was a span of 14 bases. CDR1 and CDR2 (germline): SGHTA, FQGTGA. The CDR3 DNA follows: TGTGCCAGCAGCTTAACCCACGGCGGGGACCCGAACACCGGGGAGCTGTTTTTT. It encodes CASSLTHGGDPNTGELFF.

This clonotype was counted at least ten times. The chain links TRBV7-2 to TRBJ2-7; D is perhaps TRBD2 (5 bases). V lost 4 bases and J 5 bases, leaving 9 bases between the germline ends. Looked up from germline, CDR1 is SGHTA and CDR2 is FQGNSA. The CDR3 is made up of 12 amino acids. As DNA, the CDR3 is TGTGCCAGCAGCTCGGGCGGGCACGAGCAGTACTTC. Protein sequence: CASSSGGHEQYF.

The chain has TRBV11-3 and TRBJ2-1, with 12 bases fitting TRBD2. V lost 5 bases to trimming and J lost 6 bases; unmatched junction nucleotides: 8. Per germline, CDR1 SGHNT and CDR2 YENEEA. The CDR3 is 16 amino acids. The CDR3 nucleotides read TGTGCCAGCAGCCCACTAGCGGGAGGCCATAGCAATGAGCAGTTCTTC. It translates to CASSPLAGGHSNEQFF. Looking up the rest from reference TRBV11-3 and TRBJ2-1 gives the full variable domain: EAGVVQSPRYKIIEKKQPVAFWCNPISGHNTLYWYLQNLGQGPELLIRYENEEAVDDSQLPKDRFSAERLKGVDSTLKIQPAELGDSAVYLCASSPLAGGHSNEQFFGPGTRLTVL.

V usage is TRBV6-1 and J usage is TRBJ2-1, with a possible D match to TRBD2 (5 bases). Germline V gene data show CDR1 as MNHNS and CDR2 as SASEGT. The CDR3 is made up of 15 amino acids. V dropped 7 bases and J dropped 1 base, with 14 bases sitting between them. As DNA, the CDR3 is TGTGCCAGCATTTCCTCGCGGGCATCCTACAATGAGCAGTTCTTC. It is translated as CASISSRASYNEQFF.

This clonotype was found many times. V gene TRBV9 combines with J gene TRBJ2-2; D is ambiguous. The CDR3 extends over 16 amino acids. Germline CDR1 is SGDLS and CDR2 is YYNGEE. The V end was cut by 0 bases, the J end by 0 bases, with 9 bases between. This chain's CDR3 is CASSVEAATNTGELFF. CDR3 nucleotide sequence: TGTGCCAGCAGCGTAGAGGCAGCAACGAACACCGGGGAGCTGTTTTTT.

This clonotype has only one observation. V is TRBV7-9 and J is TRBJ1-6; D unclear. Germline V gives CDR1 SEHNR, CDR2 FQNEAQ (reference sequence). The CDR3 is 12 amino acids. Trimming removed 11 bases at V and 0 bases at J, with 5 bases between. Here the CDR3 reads CAQSSYNSPLHF. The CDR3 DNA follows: TGTGCCCAGAGCTCCTATAATTCACCCCTCCACTTT.

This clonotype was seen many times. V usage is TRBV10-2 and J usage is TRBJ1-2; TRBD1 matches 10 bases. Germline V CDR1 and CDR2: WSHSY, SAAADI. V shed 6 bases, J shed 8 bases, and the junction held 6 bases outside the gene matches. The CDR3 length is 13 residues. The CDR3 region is CASRRGTGAGYTF. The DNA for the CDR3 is TGCGCCAGCAGGAGGGGGACAGGGGCCGGCTACACCTTC.

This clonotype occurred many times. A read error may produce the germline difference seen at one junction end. DNA for the CDR3: TGTGCTAGCAGCTTACTACCGGGACAGGGCTCGGAAAAACTGTTTTTT. Protein sequence: CASSLLPGQGSEKLFF. The chain carries TRBV7-7 and TRBJ1-4; 9 positions agree with TRBD1. The CDR3 is 16 residues long. Per germline, CDR1 SSHAT and CDR2 FNYEAQ (reference sequence).

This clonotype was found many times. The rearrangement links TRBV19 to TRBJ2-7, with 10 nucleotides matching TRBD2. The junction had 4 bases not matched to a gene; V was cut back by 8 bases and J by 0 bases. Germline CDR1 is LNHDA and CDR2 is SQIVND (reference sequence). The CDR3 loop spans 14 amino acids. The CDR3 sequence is CASSSGSGSYEQYF. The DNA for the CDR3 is TGTGCCAGTTCTAGCGGGAGCGGCTCCTACGAGCAGTACTTC.

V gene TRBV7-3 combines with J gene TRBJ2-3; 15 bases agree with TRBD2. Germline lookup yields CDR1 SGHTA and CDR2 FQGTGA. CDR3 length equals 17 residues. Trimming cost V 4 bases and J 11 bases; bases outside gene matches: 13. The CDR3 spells CASSSAGTSGRNGEQYF. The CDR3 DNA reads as TGTGCCAGCAGCTCAGCCGGGACTAGCGGGAGGAACGGGGAGCAGTATTTT. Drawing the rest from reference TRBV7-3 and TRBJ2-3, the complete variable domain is GAGVSQTPSNKVTEKGKYVELRCDPISGHTALYWYRQSLGQGPEFLIYFQGTGAADDSGLPNDRFFAVRPEGSVSTLKIQRTERGDSAVYLCASSSAGTSGRNGEQYFGPGTRLTVL.

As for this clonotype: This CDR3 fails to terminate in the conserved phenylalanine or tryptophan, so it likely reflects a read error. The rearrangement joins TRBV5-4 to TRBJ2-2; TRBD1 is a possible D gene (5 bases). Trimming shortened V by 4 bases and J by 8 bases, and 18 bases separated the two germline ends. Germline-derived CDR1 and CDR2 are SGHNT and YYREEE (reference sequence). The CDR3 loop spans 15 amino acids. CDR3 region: CASSRTDTGPGELFL. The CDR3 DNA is TGTGCCAGCAGCCGTACCGATACAGGTCCTGGGGAGCTGTTTCTT.